This TCR beta chain was sequenced during a study of OX40 agonist ivuxolimab in advanced cancers. Overall study results and limits: Antigen specificity was not determined for the expanded peripheral T cells.

Data came from immunoSEQ multiplex PCR; TCRdb stores just in-frame clones and leaves some out. The data show roughly 100,000 clones, about nine tenths seen once. With regard to this clone: Its matching antigen is unknown.

CDR3 length: 15 amino acids. The V gene's germline CDR1 is SEHNR and CDR2 FQNEAQ (reference sequence). Trimming cost V 5 bases and J 3 bases, with 17 bases left between them. Source: CD4+ or CD8+ T cells sorted from blood, taken in a trial of the OX40 agonist ivuxolimab. The receptor comes from an adult with an advanced solid tumor such as melanoma, head and neck, liver or kidney cancer. The chain links TRBV7-9 to TRBJ2-7, with D perhaps TRBD2 (7 bases). In nucleotides, the CDR3 is TGTGCCAGCAGCCCATGGAGGGGGGGGAACTACGAGCAGTACTTC. Protein: CASSPWRGGNYEQYF.